These 24 T cell receptor beta chains were all obtained from the same sample, sequenced in a study of T cell repertoires in cytomegalovirus infection. TCRdb analysed the reads with MiXCR anew, one entry per CDR3 protein. The sample yields about 570,000 distinct CDR3 sequences, around two fifths seen once. What these receptors recognize is not known. The starting material was cultured PBMCs, obtained from culture after CMV antigen stimulation. Receptor source: a human donor in good health (CMV status not recorded). Some clones in this sample may be carry-over from other donors' samples.

The CDR3 DNA reads as TGTGCCAGCAGCCCCAACCCAGATACGCAGTATTTT. Translated: CASSPNPDTQYF. This sequence joins TRBV7-9 and TRBJ2-3; D unresolved. CDR1 is SEHNR, CDR2 FQNEAQ, per germline (reference sequence). CDR3 length: 12 residues. The V and J ends lost 5 bases and 4 bases respectively, with 7 bases between them.

There are a few counts of this clonotype. The chain has TRBV5-6 and TRBJ1-2; D is ambiguous. This CDR3 is built from 15 residues. Germline V lookup: CDR1 SGHDT, CDR2 YYEEEE. V was shortened by 1 base and J by 8 bases, with 18 bases between the two germline ends. In DNA form, the CDR3 reads TGTGCCAGCAGCTTGTTCGCGCACCAATGGAGGGGCTACACCTTC. Translated: CASSLFAHQWRGYTF.

CDR3 DNA: TGTGCCATCAGTGAGCCGGCAGGTTACGAGCAGTACTTC. Encoded protein: CAISEPAGYEQYF. V usage is TRBV10-3 and J usage is TRBJ2-7; unclear D gene. The length of the CDR3 is 13 residues. The V gene's germline CDR1 is ENHRY and CDR2 SYGVKD. V was pared by 2 bases and J by 4 bases, with 9 bases between.

DNA for the CDR3: TGTGCCATCACTACGGACAGGGATTCACCCCTCCACTTT. Translated, it gives CAITTDRDSPLHF. The V call is TRBV10-3, the J call TRBJ1-6; 8 bases fit TRBD1. J gave up 8 bases and V 7 bases, and 4 bases lay outside the gene matches. The CDR3 contains 13 residues. From germline, CDR1 is ENHRY and CDR2 SYGVKD.

This clonotype was counted only a few times. J is TRBJ2-1 and V is TRBV5-1, with D uncertain. The CDR3 contains 17 residues. Trimming removed 4 bases at V and 2 bases at J, with 19 bases between. Germline V gene data show CDR1 as SGHRS and CDR2 as YFSETQ. CDR3 residues: CASSPRALVPTYNEQFF. The CDR3 nucleotides are TGCGCCAGCAGCCCTAGGGCCCTAGTCCCTACCTACAATGAGCAGTTCTTC.

This sequence joins TRBV15 and TRBJ2-5; a possible D gene is TRBD1 (7 bases). Germline assignment: CDR1 LNHNV and CDR2 YYDKDF (reference sequence). V gave up 1 base and J gave up 5 bases, with 20 bases separating them. The CDR3 extends over 17 amino acids. CDR3 loop: CATSRASGGGFRETQYF. CDR3 DNA sequence: TGTGCCACCAGCAGAGCCAGTGGAGGGGGCTTCAGGGAGACCCAGTACTTC. Full variable domain (missing parts from reference TRBV15 and TRBJ2-5): DAMVIQNPRYQVTQFGKPVTLSCSQTLNHNVMYWYQQKSSQAPKLLFHYYDKDFNNEADTPDNFQSRRPNTSFCFLDIRSPGLGDTAMYLCATSRASGGGFRETQYFGPGTRLLVL.

The sample holds a few counts of this clonotype. V is TRBV7-2 and J is TRBJ2-3; no firm D call. The V end was cut by 4 bases, the J end by 2 bases, with 10 bases between. Germline values: CDR1 SGHTA, CDR2 FQGNSA. The CDR3 has 14 residues. CDR3 protein: CASSSMLSTDTQYF. CDR3 bases: TGTGCCAGCAGCTCCATGTTGTCCACAGATACGCAGTATTTT.

This clonotype has only a few counts. This chain joins TRBV7-2 and TRBJ2-1, with TRBD1 matching 9 bases. J was trimmed by 7 bases and V by 3 bases; bases with no gene match: 4. Looked up from germline, CDR1 is SGHTA and CDR2 is FQGNSA. This CDR3 contains 14 residues. The CDR3 region is CASSLGTGSNEQFF. The CDR3 region has the DNA TGTGCCAGCAGCTTGGGGACAGGGTCAAATGAGCAGTTCTTC.

This clonotype has at least ten counts. The chain links TRBV7-2 to TRBJ1-1, with 9 bases matching TRBD1. The CDR3 covers 14 residues. Germline V gene lookup returns CDR1 SGHTA and CDR2 FQGNSA. The V and J ends lost 5 bases and 5 bases, in that order; junction bases with no gene match: 6. The CDR3 here is CASSMDRGGTEAFF. CDR3 nucleotide sequence: TGTGCCAGCAGCATGGACAGGGGTGGGACTGAAGCTTTCTTT.

The chain combines TRBV5-1 with TRBJ2-2; 7 nucleotides match TRBD1. This CDR3 comprises 16 residues. J lost 3 bases, V lost 3 bases, and 8 bases had no gene match. The V gene's germline CDR1 is SGHRS and CDR2 YFSETQ. The CDR3 spells CASSSRRDSYTGELFF. The CDR3 DNA is TGCGCCAGCAGCTCCCGACGGGACAGCTACACCGGGGAGCTGTTTTTT.

This clonotype was found once. The chain has TRBV28 and TRBJ1-5; tentatively, D is TRBD1 (6 bases). V lost 5 bases to trimming and J lost 5 bases, with 13 bases between them. CDR1 is MDHEN and CDR2 is SYDVKM in the germline V gene. The CDR3 contains 14 residues. CDR3 bases: TGTGCCAGCAGTCCACAGGGTCCGGATCAGCCCCAGCATTTT. This encodes CASSPQGPDQPQHF.

This clonotype was detected a few times. The chain couples TRBV5-5 to TRBJ2-2, with D maybe TRBD2 (5 bases). The CDR3 sequence is 16 residues long. Trimming stripped 0 bases from V and 0 bases from J, with 9 bases between. CDR1 is SGHKS, CDR2 YYEKEE, per germline (reference sequence). As DNA, the CDR3 is TGTGCCAGCAGCTTGGGCCCGGGGACGAACACCGGGGAGCTGTTTTTT. As protein: CASSLGPGTNTGELFF.

The table lists this clonotype with a few counts. This rearrangement joins TRBV10-3 to TRBJ2-3, with D hard to call. The ends were cut back, 5 bases at V and 0 bases at J, with 6 bases in the middle. The V gene's germline CDR1 is ENHRY and CDR2 SYGVKD. The CDR3 runs to 13 residues. The CDR3 reads CAISPSSTDTQYF. The CDR3 DNA sequence: TGTGCCATCAGTCCCTCTAGCACAGATACGCAGTATTTT.

This clonotype was detected only a few times. V usage is TRBV10-3 and J usage is TRBJ2-1; 8 nucleotides agree with TRBD2. The CDR3 runs to 15 residues. J lost 7 bases, V lost 2 bases, and 7 bases had no gene match. The V gene's germline CDR1 is ENHRY and CDR2 SYGVKD. CDR3 DNA: TGTGCCATCAGTGAGCGGGAGGGAGGTTTGAATGAGCAGTTCTTC. Residues: CAISEREGGLNEQFF.

This clonotype occurred many times. The chain employs TRBV7-2 and TRBJ2-1; TRBD1 matches at 10 bases. This CDR3 is built from 15 residues. Trimming cost V 5 bases and J 4 bases; bases outside gene matches: 5. Germline V lookup: CDR1 SGHTA, CDR2 FQGNSA. As DNA, the CDR3 is TGTGCCAGCAGCCCGACAGGGGGCGGATACAATGAGCAGTTCTTC. This sequence encodes CASSPTGGGYNEQFF.

This clonotype occurred a few times. The rearrangement uses TRBV7-2 and TRBJ1-5; D not resolved. The germline gives CDR1 SGHTA, CDR2 FQGNSA. V was cut by 0 bases and J by 3 bases, with 9 bases left in between. This CDR3 has 15 amino acids. As DNA, the CDR3 is TGTGCCAGCAGCTTAGCGGCCGGAAACAATCAGCCCCAGCATTTT. This gives the protein CASSLAAGNNQPQHF. The complete variable domain, with remaining parts taken from reference TRBV7-2 and TRBJ1-5, reads GAGVSQSPSNKVTEKGKDVELRCDPISGHTALYWYRQSLGQGLEFLIYFQGNSAPDKSGLPSDRFSAERTGGSVSTLTIQRTQQEDSAVYLCASSLAAGNNQPQHFGDGTRLSIL.

The rearrangement links TRBV5-4 to TRBJ1-1; D may be TRBD1 (5 bases). Trimming stripped 4 bases from V and 0 bases from J, with 10 bases between. Germline V lookup: CDR1 SGHNT, CDR2 YYREEE (reference sequence). The CDR3 is made up of 14 amino acids. The CDR3 sequence is CASSHDSMNTEAFF. CDR3 nucleotide sequence: TGTGCCAGCAGCCATGACAGCATGAACACTGAAGCTTTCTTT.

This clonotype was detected a few times. J is TRBJ2-2 and V is TRBV12-3 or TRBV12-4, with TRBD2 matching 10 bases. This CDR3 comprises 18 residues. V lost 1 base to trimming and J lost 1 base; unmatched junction nucleotides: 6. This CDR3 reads CASSLGLAGALNTGELFF. DNA for the CDR3: TGTGCCAGCAGTTTAGGGCTAGCGGGGGCCCTGAACACCGGGGAGCTGTTTTTT.

The chain carries TRBV7-9 and TRBJ2-1; D gene unclear. Between the trimmed V and J ends, which lost 11 bases and 10 bases, there was a span of 18 bases. Germline V gene data show CDR1 as SEHNR and CDR2 as FQNEAQ (reference sequence). The CDR3 length is 12 residues. The CDR3 region has the DNA TGTGCCGCAAGGGAAACTACAATCGAGCAGTTCTTC. This translates into CAARETTIEQFF.

This rearrangement joins TRBV12-3 or TRBV12-4 to TRBJ2-7, with D possibly being TRBD1 (6 bases). This CDR3 has 13 amino acids. V gave up 6 bases and J gave up 7 bases, with 16 bases separating them. The CDR3 coding sequence is TGTGCCAGCAGCCAGGGGTCTCATGGAGAGCAGTACTTC. This sequence encodes CASSQGSHGEQYF.

This clonotype was seen a handful of times. V gene TRBV7-2 combines with J gene TRBJ2-1; unclear D gene. With 5 bases removed from V and 8 bases from J, the gap between germline ends came to 7 bases. The CDR3 spans 11 residues. From germline, CDR1 is SGHTA and CDR2 FQGNSA. CDR3: CASSPAHEQFF. CDR3 bases: TGTGCCAGCAGCCCAGCCCATGAGCAGTTCTTC.

The J gene is TRBJ2-7, the V gene TRBV7-2; 9 bases align to TRBD1. Germline V gives CDR1 SGHTA, CDR2 FQGNSA. V shed 5 bases, J shed 3 bases, and the junction held 8 bases outside the gene matches. CDR3 length equals 15 residues. The CDR3 sequence: CASSPKQGAIYEQYF. The CDR3 region has the DNA TGTGCCAGCAGCCCTAAACAGGGGGCGATCTACGAGCAGTACTTC.

This clonotype was observed a single time. This chain uses TRBV6-1 with TRBJ2-2, with 8 positions matching TRBD1. The CDR3 totals 14 residues. The trim removed 5 bases at V and 5 bases at J, leaving 4 bases unmatched. Per the germline V gene, CDR1 is MNHNS and CDR2 is SASEGT. The CDR3 DNA follows: TGTGCCAGCAGTCGGGACAGGCCGACCGGGGAGCTGTTTTTT. Amino acid sequence: CASSRDRPTGELFF.

V is TRBV12-3 or TRBV12-4 and J is TRBJ2-7; a weak D match, TRBD1 (6 bases). Deletions cut 6 bases from V and 4 bases from J, with 10 bases between. CDR3 length equals 12 residues. CDR3 coding DNA: TGTGCCAGCAGACAGGGAATTTACGAGCAGTACTTC. Residues: CASRQGIYEQYF.